This T cell receptor beta chain was recovered during a study of blood T cell repertoires in COVID-19. At the level of the study: The study drew acute and convalescent COVID-19 samples from the United States, Italy and Spain. T cells, B-cell-depleted T cells, or PBMCs provided the cDNA or gDNA that served as material.

The junction had 13 bases not matched to a gene; V was cut back by 6 bases and J by 3 bases. This CDR3 is built from 17 residues. The germline V gene has CDR1 MNHEY and CDR2 SVGEGT. In the original analysis: Amplification of reference gene primers provided the estimated nucleated cell counts. Only in-frame clones appear in the TCRdb table, and some are missing; sequencing was by immunoSEQ multiplex PCR. For V, J and clone size, that table is used; D and trimming come from the DNA. The sample holds nearly 350,000 clones; around 88% are singletons and the top ten take around 3%. The sequence came from a man aged 25-40 years with active or convalescent COVID-19. Sequencing was done on a sample of peripheral blood. The chain links TRBV6-2 or TRBV6-3 to TRBJ2-1; 8 nucleotides match TRBD2. CDR3 loop: CASSPGGGLEFYNEQFF. The DNA of the CDR3 is TGTGCCAGCAGCCCCGGGGGGGGGCTAGAATTCTACAATGAGCAGTTCTTC.